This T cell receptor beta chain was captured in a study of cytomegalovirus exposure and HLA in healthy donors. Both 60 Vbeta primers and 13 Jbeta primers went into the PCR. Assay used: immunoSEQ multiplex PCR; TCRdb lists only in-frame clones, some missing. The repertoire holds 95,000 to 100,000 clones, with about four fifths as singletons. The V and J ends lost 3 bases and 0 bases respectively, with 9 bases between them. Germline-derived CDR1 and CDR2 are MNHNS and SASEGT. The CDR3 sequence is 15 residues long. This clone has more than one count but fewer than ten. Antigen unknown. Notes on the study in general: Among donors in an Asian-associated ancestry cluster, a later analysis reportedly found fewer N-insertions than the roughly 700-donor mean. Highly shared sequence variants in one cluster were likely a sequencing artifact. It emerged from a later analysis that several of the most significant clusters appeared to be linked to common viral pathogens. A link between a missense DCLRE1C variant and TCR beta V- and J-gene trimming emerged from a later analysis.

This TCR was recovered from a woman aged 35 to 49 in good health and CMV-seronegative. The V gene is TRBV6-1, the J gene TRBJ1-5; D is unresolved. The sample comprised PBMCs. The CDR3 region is CASSDSGYSNQPQHF. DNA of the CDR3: TGTGCCAGCAGTGATTCGGGATATAGCAATCAGCCCCAGCATTTT.